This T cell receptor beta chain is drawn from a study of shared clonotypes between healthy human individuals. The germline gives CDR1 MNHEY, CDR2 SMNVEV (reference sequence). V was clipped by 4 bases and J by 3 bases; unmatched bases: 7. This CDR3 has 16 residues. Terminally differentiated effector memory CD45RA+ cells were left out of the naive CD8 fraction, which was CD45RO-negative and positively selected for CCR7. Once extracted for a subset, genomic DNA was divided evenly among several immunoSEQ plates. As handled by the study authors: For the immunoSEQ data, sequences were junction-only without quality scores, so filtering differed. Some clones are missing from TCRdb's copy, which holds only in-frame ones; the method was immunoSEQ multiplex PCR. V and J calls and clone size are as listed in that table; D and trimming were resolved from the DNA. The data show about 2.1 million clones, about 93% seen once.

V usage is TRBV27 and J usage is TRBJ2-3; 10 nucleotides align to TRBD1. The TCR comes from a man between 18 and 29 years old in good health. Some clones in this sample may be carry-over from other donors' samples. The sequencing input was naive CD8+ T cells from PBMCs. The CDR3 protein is CASSYLGDRGTDTQYF. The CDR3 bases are TGTGCCAGCAGTTACTTAGGGGACAGGGGAACAGATACGCAGTATTTT.